The 6 T cell receptor beta chains in this list originate from one sample, sequenced in a study of blood T cell repertoires in COVID-19. TCRdb's copy holds only in-frame clones and misses some; the assay was immunoSEQ multiplex PCR. The table shows 29,000 or so clones, with 80% occurring only once. Sequencing was performed on peripheral blood. These receptors were collected from a woman aged 70-85 years with acute or convalescent COVID-19.

V usage is TRBV9 and J usage is TRBJ2-7, with 10 bases lining up with TRBD2. V gave up 4 bases and J gave up 5 bases; unmatched junction bases: 9. The CDR3 covers 15 residues. CDR1 is SGDLS, CDR2 YYNGEE, per germline. The DNA of the CDR3 is TGTGCCAGCAGCCCTCCAGAGCGGGAGGGAAACGAGCAGTACTTC. Its protein product is CASSPPEREGNEQYF.

CDR3 residues: CASSQVGRAEREQYF. The CDR3 coding sequence is TGCGCCAGCAGCCAAGTCGGCAGGGCTGAGAGAGAGCAGTACTTC. This chain connects TRBV4-3 to TRBJ2-7; D might be TRBD1 (5 bases). Germline V gene sequence: CDR1 LGHNA, CDR2 YSLEER. V lost 1 base and J 7 bases, leaving 17 bases between the germline ends. The CDR3 is 15 residues long.

The rearrangement links TRBV6-5 to TRBJ2-1; TRBD2 might be the D (6 bases). The CDR3 consists of 15 residues. Trimming left V 6 bases short and J 12 bases short, with 24 bases between. CDR1 MNHEY and CDR2 SVGAGI come from the germline V gene. CDR3 nucleotides: TGTGCCAGCAGGGTCTTCTCCGGGAGCGGCGAGGGGCAGTTCTTC. It translates to CASRVFSGSGEGQFF.

The chain is built from TRBV25-1 and TRBJ1-1, with unresolved D. Germline V gene sequence: CDR1 MGHDK, CDR2 SYGVNS. The length of the CDR3 is 16 residues. V was pared by 4 bases and J by 2 bases, with 17 bases between. CDR3 in DNA: TGTGCCAGCAGTGCACCGCTCGGGGAGTCAAACACTGAAGCTTTCTTT. It encodes CASSAPLGESNTEAFF. Together with reference TRBV25-1 and TRBJ1-1, the CDR3 gives the full variable domain: EADIYQTPRYLVIGTGKKITLECSQTMGHDKMYWYQQDPGMELHLIHYSYGVNSTEKGDLSSESTVSRIRTEHFPLTLESARPSHTSQYLCASSAPLGESNTEAFFGQGTRLTVV.

This clone was found a few times. The chain joins TRBV4-1 to TRBJ1-6; no firm D call. This CDR3 has 13 amino acids. Germline values: CDR1 MGHRA, CDR2 YSYEKL. Trimming removed 1 base from V and 7 bases from J, with 5 bases in between. In DNA, the CDR3 is TGCGCCAGCAGCCAAGGTCTAAATTCACCCCTCCACTTT. It codes for CASSQGLNSPLHF.

The chain uses TRBV11-2 and TRBJ1-3; D remains ambiguous. Germline CDR1 is SGHAT and CDR2 is FQNNGV. The CDR3 spans 12 residues. V lost 5 bases to trimming and J lost 5 bases, with 7 bases between them. This chain's CDR3 is CASSLGRNTIYF. The CDR3, as DNA: TGTGCCAGCAGCCTCGGTCGAAACACCATATATTTT.